The clone carrying this TCR beta chain was detected a few times. Its antigen remains unknown. The data were obtained in a study of early T cells in non-severe SARS-CoV-2 infection. Background on the study: Chains were unpaired, as sequencing was done on bulk RNA from unsorted whole blood. Study-wide results and limits: Private and CD4 specificities were missed by VDJdb matching, which favored anti-spike CD8 responses.

Individual cDNA molecules each received unique molecular identifiers attached to them. TCRdb called the 5' RACE reads again in MiXCR, with one record for every CDR3 protein. The data contain about 100,000 distinct CDR3 sequences, over 10% of them seen just once; the ten biggest clones take up about 2.1%. From germline, CDR1 is SGHDT and CDR2 YYEEEE. V dropped 2 bases and J dropped 2 bases, with 15 bases sitting between them. The CDR3 consists of 16 residues. The sample consisted of whole blood. This receptor was identified in an adult who was a healthcare worker with PCR-confirmed SARS-CoV-2 infection or an uninfected control (not recorded which). The chain is built from TRBV5-6 and TRBJ2-3; D uncertain. For the CDR3, the DNA is TGTGCCAGCAGCTTTTTACGCATCCCTGACACAGATACGCAGTATTTT. It yields the protein CASSFLRIPDTDTQYF.